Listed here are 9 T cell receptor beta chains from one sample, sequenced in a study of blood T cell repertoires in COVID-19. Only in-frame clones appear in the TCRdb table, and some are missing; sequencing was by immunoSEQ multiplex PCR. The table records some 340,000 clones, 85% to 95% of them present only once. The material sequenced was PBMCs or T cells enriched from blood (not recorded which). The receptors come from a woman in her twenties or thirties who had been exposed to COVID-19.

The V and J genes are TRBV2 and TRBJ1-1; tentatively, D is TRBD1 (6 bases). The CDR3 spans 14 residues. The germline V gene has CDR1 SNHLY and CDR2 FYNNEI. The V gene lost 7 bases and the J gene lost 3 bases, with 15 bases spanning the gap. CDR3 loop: CASTQDRLYTEAFF. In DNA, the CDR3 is TGTGCCAGCACCCAGGACAGACTCTACACTGAAGCTTTCTTT. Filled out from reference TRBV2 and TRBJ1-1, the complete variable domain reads EPEVTQTPSHQVTQMGQEVILRCVPISNHLYFYWYRQILGQKVEFLVSFYNNEISEKSEIFDDQFSVERPDGSNFTLKIRSTKLEDSAMYFCASTQDRLYTEAFFGQGTRLTVV.

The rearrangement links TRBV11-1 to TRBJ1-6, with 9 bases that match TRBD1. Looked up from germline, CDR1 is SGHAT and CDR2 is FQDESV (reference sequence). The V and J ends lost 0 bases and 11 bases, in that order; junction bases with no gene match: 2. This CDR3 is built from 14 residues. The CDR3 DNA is TGTGCCAGCAGCTTAGCCACAGGGGGCCCACCCCTCCACTTT. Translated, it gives CASSLATGGPPLHF.

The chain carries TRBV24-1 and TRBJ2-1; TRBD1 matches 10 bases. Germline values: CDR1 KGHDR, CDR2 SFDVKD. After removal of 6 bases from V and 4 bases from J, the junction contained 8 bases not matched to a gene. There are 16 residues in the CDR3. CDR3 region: CATSSSGTGVYNEQFF. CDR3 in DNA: TGTGCCACCAGTTCTTCCGGGACAGGGGTTTACAATGAGCAGTTCTTC.

The CDR3 DNA sequence: TGTGCCAGTAGTAACCCACTAGCGGGGGAGCAGTTCTTC. Translating it yields CASSNPLAGEQFF. This chain joins TRBV19 and TRBJ2-1; 10 bases are shared with TRBD2. V shed 4 bases and J 10 bases; nucleotides not matched to a gene: 4. CDR1 and CDR2 (germline): LNHDA, SQIVND (reference sequence). The CDR3 contains 13 residues.

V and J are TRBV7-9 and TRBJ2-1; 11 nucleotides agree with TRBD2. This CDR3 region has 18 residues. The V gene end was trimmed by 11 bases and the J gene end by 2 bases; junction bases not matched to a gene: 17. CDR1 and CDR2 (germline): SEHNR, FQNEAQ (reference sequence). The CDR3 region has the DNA TGTGCCGGGAATGGGGCTAGCGGGGGGCGCGTACCCTACAATGAGCAGTTCTTC. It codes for CAGNGASGGRVPYNEQFF.

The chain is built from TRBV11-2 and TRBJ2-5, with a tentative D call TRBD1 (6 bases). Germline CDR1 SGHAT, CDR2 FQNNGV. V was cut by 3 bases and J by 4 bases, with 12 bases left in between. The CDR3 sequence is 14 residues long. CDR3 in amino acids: CASSFMVGGETQYF. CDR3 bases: TGTGCCAGCAGCTTTATGGTAGGGGGAGAGACCCAGTACTTC.

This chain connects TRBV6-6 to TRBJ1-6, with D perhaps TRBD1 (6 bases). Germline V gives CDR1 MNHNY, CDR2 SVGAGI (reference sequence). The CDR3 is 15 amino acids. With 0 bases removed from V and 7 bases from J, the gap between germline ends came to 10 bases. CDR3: CASSYSPGENSPLHF. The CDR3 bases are TGTGCCAGCAGTTACTCGCCAGGGGAGAATTCACCCCTCCACTTT.

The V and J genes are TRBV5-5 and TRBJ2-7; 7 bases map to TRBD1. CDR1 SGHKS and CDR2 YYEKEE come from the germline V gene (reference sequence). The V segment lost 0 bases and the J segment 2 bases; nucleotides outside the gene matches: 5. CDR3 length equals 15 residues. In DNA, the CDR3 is TGTGCCAGCAGCTTGGCCGGGACAGAAGCCTACGAGCAGTACTTC. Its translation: CASSLAGTEAYEQYF.

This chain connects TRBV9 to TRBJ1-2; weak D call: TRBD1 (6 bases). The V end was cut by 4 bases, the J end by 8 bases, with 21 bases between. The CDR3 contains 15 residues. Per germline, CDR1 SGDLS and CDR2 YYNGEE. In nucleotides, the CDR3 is TGTGCCAGCAGCACCTCCCTGGGGGGGGCGGACGGCTACACCTTC. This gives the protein CASSTSLGGADGYTF.